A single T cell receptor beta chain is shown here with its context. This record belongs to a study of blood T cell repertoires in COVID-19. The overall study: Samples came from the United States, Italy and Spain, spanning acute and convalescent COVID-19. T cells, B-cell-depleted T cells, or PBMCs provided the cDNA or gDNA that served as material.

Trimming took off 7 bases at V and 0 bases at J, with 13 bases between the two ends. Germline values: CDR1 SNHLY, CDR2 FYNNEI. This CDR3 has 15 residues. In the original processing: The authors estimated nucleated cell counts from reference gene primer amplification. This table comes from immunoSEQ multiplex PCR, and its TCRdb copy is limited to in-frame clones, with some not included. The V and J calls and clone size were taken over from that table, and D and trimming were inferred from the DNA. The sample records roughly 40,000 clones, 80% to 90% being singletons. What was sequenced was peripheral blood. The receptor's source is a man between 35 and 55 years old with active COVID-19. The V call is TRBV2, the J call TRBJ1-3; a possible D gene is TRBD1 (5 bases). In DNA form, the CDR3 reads TGTGCCAGCAAAGAGAGACAGTTCTCTGGAAACACCATATATTTT. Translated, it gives CASKERQFSGNTIYF.